These 26 T cell receptor beta chains were sequenced from one sample in a study of T-cell reconstitution after alpha-beta-depleted transplantation in children. Library preparation (for TCRbeta) was performed with unique molecular identifiers. TCRdb re-called the PCR reads with MiXCR, one entry per CDR3 protein. The repertoire has 800,000 to 1,000,000 distinct CDR3 sequences, roughly 29% of them found once; the top ten carry roughly 30%. Source: PBMCs, mostly from graft donor cells, taken 360 days after TCRalphabeta/CD19-depleted stem cell transplant. These receptors were obtained from a boy in the first two years of life who had a stem cell transplant for SCID, so the T cells may come from the graft donor.

This clonotype has a handful of counts. The gene calls are TRBV19 and TRBJ1-2; D is ambiguous. Trimming pared 5 bases from V and 0 bases from J, leaving 16 bases between. CDR3 length equals 16 residues. Germline CDR1 and CDR2: LNHDA and SQIVND (reference sequence). In nucleotides, the CDR3 is TGTGCCAGTAGTTCTCCGGAAAGGATACCTAACTATGGCTACACCTTC. Its protein product is CASSSPERIPNYGYTF.

V gene TRBV4-3 combines with J gene TRBJ2-3; 7 nucleotides line up with TRBD2. The CDR3 covers 15 residues. Trimming took 4 bases from V and 0 from J; bases not matched to a gene: 4. CDR1 and CDR2 from the germline V gene are LGHNA and YSLEER. As DNA, the CDR3 is TGCGCCAGCAGCCTTGGACTAGTCAGCACAGATACGCAGTATTTT. This gives the protein CASSLGLVSTDTQYF.

The CDR3 sequence: CASSLGPRVEKLFF. CDR3 bases: TGTGCCAGCAGCTTAGGCCCGCGGGTTGAAAAACTGTTTTTT. The chain carries TRBV7-2 and TRBJ1-4, with unresolved D. CDR1 is SGHTA and CDR2 is FQGNSA in the germline V gene. The CDR3 length is 14 residues. The V and J ends lost 1 base and 7 bases respectively, with 10 bases between them.

This chain uses TRBV5-1 with TRBJ2-7, with D maybe TRBD2 (5 bases). V gave up 0 bases and J gave up 2 bases, with 15 bases separating them. Germline V lookup: CDR1 SGHRS, CDR2 YFSETQ. CDR3 size: 16 residues. CDR3 bases: TGCGCCAGCAGCTTGGGCGGGTCTACTCGGGCCTACGAGCAGTACTTC. Translation: CASSLGGSTRAYEQYF.

This clonotype showed up just a few times. CDR3 sequence: CAISELLQGYEQYF. CDR3 coding DNA: TGTGCCATCAGTGAGTTGCTACAGGGCTACGAGCAGTACTTC. This chain links TRBV10-3 with TRBJ2-7; D perhaps matches TRBD1 (6 bases). Germline CDR1 is ENHRY and CDR2 is SYGVKD. Trimming stripped 1 base from V and 3 bases from J, with 10 bases between. The CDR3 covers 14 residues.

The CDR3 sequence: CASSFPDQALAKNIQYF. DNA of the CDR3: TGTGCCAGCAGCTTCCCTGACCAGGCTTTAGCCAAAAACATTCAGTACTTC. The chain combines TRBV11-2 with TRBJ2-4; unclear D gene. Per germline, CDR1 SGHAT and CDR2 FQNNGV. The length of the CDR3 is 17 residues. Trimming left V 3 bases short and J 0 bases short, with 15 bases between. The entire variable domain, with the rest obtained from reference TRBV11-2 and TRBJ2-4, is as follows: EAGVAQSPRYKIIEKRQSVAFWCNPISGHATLYWYQQILGQGPKLLIQFQNNGVVDDSQLPKDRFSAERLKGVDSTLKIQPAKLEDSAVYLCASSFPDQALAKNIQYFGAGTRLSVL.

This chain's CDR3 is CASGFGGAVDTQYF. The CDR3 DNA sequence: TGTGCCAGCGGATTCGGGGGGGCAGTAGATACGCAGTATTTT. This chain connects TRBV11-2 to TRBJ2-3; TRBD2 matches at 8 bases. CDR3 length: 14 amino acids. Per germline, CDR1 SGHAT and CDR2 FQNNGV. J was trimmed by 5 bases and V by 8 bases; bases with no gene match: 9.

This clonotype was seen a few times. This chain links TRBV28 with TRBJ1-4; D unresolved. V lost 5 bases to trimming and J lost 6 bases, with 13 bases between them. Germline CDR1 MDHEN, CDR2 SYDVKM. There are 14 residues in the CDR3. CDR3 residues: CASSTSGRHEKLFF. The CDR3 nucleotides are TGTGCCAGCAGTACCAGCGGGCGGCATGAAAAACTGTTTTTT.

This chain joins TRBV9 and TRBJ2-1, with 8 bases fitting TRBD2. V was pared by 4 bases and J by 3 bases, with 9 bases of the junction left unmatched. Per germline, CDR1 SGDLS and CDR2 YYNGEE. This CDR3 is 16 amino acids long. The CDR3 DNA is TGTGCCAGCAGCCCGCCGCCGGGACTAGACTACAATGAGCAGTTCTTC. It encodes CASSPPPGLDYNEQFF.

This clonotype has just a few counts. The J gene is TRBJ2-5, the V gene TRBV12-3 or TRBV12-4; a weak D match, TRBD1 (5 bases). CDR3 length: 14 amino acids. Trimming removed 3 bases from V and 5 bases from J, with 13 bases in between. DNA of the CDR3: TGTGCCAGCAGTTTTCAGGGTTGGGATGAGACCCAGTACTTC. This translates into CASSFQGWDETQYF.

This sequence joins TRBV7-2 and TRBJ1-2; D is uncertain. The germline V gene has CDR1 SGHTA and CDR2 FQGNSA. The CDR3 length is 14 residues. Trimming stripped 1 base from V and 2 bases from J, with 8 bases between. The DNA of the CDR3 is TGTGCCAGCAGCTTAGGCGCGGTCAACTATGGCTACACCTTC. This translates into CASSLGAVNYGYTF.

This chain connects TRBV20-1 to TRBJ2-3; D is unresolved. Deletions cut 2 bases from V and 1 base from J, with 10 bases between. In germline, CDR1 is DFQATT, CDR2 SNEGSKA (reference sequence). CDR3 size: 14 residues. The CDR3 is CSARSAPRTDTQYF. The DNA of the CDR3 is TGCAGTGCTAGATCGGCACCCCGCACAGATACGCAGTATTTT.

In its sample, this clonotype was seen a few times. The chain uses TRBV4-3 and TRBJ2-1, with 11 bases fitting TRBD2. Germline CDR1 is LGHNA and CDR2 is YSLEER. Trimming cost V 1 base and J 5 bases; bases outside gene matches: 10. The length of the CDR3 is 18 residues. The CDR3 loop is CASSQALAGGTLHNEQFF. DNA for the CDR3: TGCGCCAGCAGCCAAGCTCTAGCGGGGGGCACTTTGCACAATGAGCAGTTCTTC.

The rearrangement uses TRBV7-9 and TRBJ1-1; D call uncertain. This CDR3 region has 15 residues. V was cut by 3 bases and J by 0 bases, with 11 bases left in between. Germline lookup yields CDR1 SEHNR and CDR2 FQNEAQ (reference sequence). CDR3 protein: CASSLDAPMNTEAFF. The DNA of the CDR3 is TGTGCCAGCAGCTTGGACGCACCCATGAACACTGAAGCTTTCTTT.

V is TRBV15 and J is TRBJ1-5; D uncertain. This CDR3 is 14 amino acids long. Between the trimmed V and J ends, which lost 4 bases and 1 base, there was a span of 8 bases. Per the germline V gene, CDR1 is LNHNV and CDR2 is YYDKDF (reference sequence). The chain's CDR3 is CATSTGSSNQPQHF. CDR3 coding DNA: TGTGCCACCAGCACGGGTTCAAGCAATCAGCCCCAGCATTTT.

J is TRBJ2-3 and V is TRBV10-3; D is unresolved. Trimming left V 2 bases short and J 0 bases short, with 6 bases between. The CDR3 consists of 14 residues. Germline V gene data show CDR1 as ENHRY and CDR2 as SYGVKD. The CDR3 bases are TGTGCCATCAGTGAGGGGGATAGCACAGATACGCAGTATTTT. As protein: CAISEGDSTDTQYF.

This clonotype was detected a few times. The chain employs TRBV18 and TRBJ2-1; D assignment may be TRBD1 or TRBD2 (6 bases each). The CDR3 runs to 14 residues. The V and J ends lost 3 bases and 10 bases respectively, with 16 bases between them. In germline, CDR1 is KGHSH, CDR2 LQKENI. CDR3 sequence: CASSPRGGRAEQFF. CDR3 DNA: TGTGCCAGCTCACCTCGAGGGGGGCGGGCGGAGCAGTTCTTC.

This rearrangement joins TRBV3-1 to TRBJ1-1, with 7 bases that match TRBD1. J lost 1 base, V lost 7 bases, and 3 bases had no gene match. Looked up from germline, CDR1 is LGHDT and CDR2 is YNNKEL (reference sequence). This CDR3 contains 13 residues. For the CDR3, the DNA is TGTGCCAGCAAGGGGGCCTCGAACACTGAAGCTTTCTTT. Amino acids: CASKGASNTEAFF.

In this sample, this clonotype turned up a few times. The chain carries TRBV4-1 and TRBJ2-1; no clear D gene. Trimming stripped 0 bases from V and 0 bases from J, with 9 bases between. Per the germline V gene, CDR1 is MGHRA and CDR2 is YSYEKL. The CDR3 has 16 amino acids. CDR3 nucleotides: TGCGCCAGCAGCCAAGATGCACTCCTCTCCTACAATGAGCAGTTCTTC. It is translated as CASSQDALLSYNEQFF.

Points on this clonotype: A much larger clonotype is one base distant, so this may be a read error. The chain combines TRBV4-3 with TRBJ2-5; the match to TRBD2 covers 8 bases. The CDR3 sequence is 14 residues long. CDR1 LGHNA and CDR2 YSLEER come from the germline V gene. J was trimmed by 2 bases and V by 1 base; bases with no gene match: 0. CDR3 amino acids: CASSQGLAQETQYF. CDR3 coding DNA: TGCGCCAGCAGCCAAGGACTAGCGCAAGAGACCCAGTACTTC.

The rearrangement links TRBV5-1 to TRBJ2-3, with TRBD2 as a possible D gene (6 bases). Germline loops: CDR1 SGHRS, CDR2 YFSETQ. This CDR3 is 15 amino acids long. V lost 4 bases and J lost 3, with 15 bases in between. The CDR3 bases are TGCGCCAGCAGCCCTTACCTAGCGAGTACAGATACGCAGTATTTT. Translated: CASSPYLASTDTQYF.

This chain connects TRBV5-1 to TRBJ1-6; no reliable D call. V was trimmed by 0 bases and J by 5 bases, leaving 9 bases between them. The CDR3 sequence is 15 residues long. CDR1 SGHRS and CDR2 YFSETQ come from the germline V gene. The DNA of the CDR3 is TGCGCCAGCAGCTTGGGGCAGGCGAATAATTCACCCCTCCACTTT. It codes for CASSLGQANNSPLHF.

There are a few counts of this clonotype. The chain combines TRBV27 with TRBJ2-1, with TRBD1 identical over 11 bases. Germline assignment: CDR1 MNHEY and CDR2 SMNVEV (reference sequence). Trimming removed 1 base from V and 4 bases from J; junction bases left unmatched: 3. The CDR3 covers 16 residues. CDR3 sequence (DNA): TGTGCCAGCAGTTTATTTGGGACAGGGGGTTACAATGAGCAGTTCTTC. Its translation: CASSLFGTGGYNEQFF.

This clonotype appeared many times. CDR3 in amino acids: CASSLRHNYNEQFF. DNA for the CDR3: TGTGCCAGCAGTCTCCGACACAATTACAATGAGCAGTTCTTC. The chain has TRBV27 and TRBJ2-1; D call uncertain. The length of the CDR3 is 14 residues. Germline loops: CDR1 MNHEY, CDR2 SMNVEV (reference sequence). Trimming removed 5 bases at V and 4 bases at J, with 12 bases between.

This chain uses TRBV27 with TRBJ2-1; 12 bases map to TRBD2. The CDR3 covers 17 residues. Trimming removed 4 bases from V and 8 bases from J; junction bases left unmatched: 12. The germline V gene has CDR1 MNHEY and CDR2 SMNVEV (reference sequence). DNA for the CDR3: TGTGCCAGCAGTTCATTCCCAATGACTAGCGGGGGTGATGAGCAGTTCTTC. This sequence encodes CASSSFPMTSGGDEQFF.

In this sample, this clonotype turned up a few times. The CDR3 is CASSLVAGAGQFF. The CDR3 DNA reads TGCGCCAGCAGCTTGGTTGCAGGCGCCGGGCAGTTCTTC. The chain links TRBV5-1 to TRBJ2-1; D unresolved. The CDR3 loop spans 13 amino acids. Trimming shortened V by 0 bases and J by 12 bases, and 13 bases separated the two germline ends. CDR1 and CDR2 (germline): SGHRS, YFSETQ.